This is a list of T cell receptor beta chains from one sample in a study of T cell clusters in autoimmune cytopenias. TCRdb re-called the multiplex PCR reads; one entry per CDR3 protein, DNA not given. Its clone listing holds about 5,000 distinct CDR3 sequences. These data also featured in a second study, about T cell repertoires in aging, cancer and after chemotherapy.

The material sequenced was peripheral blood. These receptor sequences come from a human donor with chronic lymphocytic leukemia. The donor label of this sample is uncertain. The CDR3 runs from the conserved cysteine through the conserved F or W. Clone size is shown for a subset of rows, as once, few, many or a class of expanded clone.

len,v_gene,j_gene,abundance,CDR3aa
14,TRBV18,TRBJ1-1,NA,CASSPLTGFSEAFF
15,TRBV7-6,TRBJ1-3,medium-sized,CASSTETGSGNTIYF
14,TRBV11-2,TRBJ2-3,NA,CASSLVGITDTQYF
15,TRBV12-3/TRBV12-4,TRBJ1-3,medium-sized,CASSRQGSAGNTIYF
14,TRBV11-3,TRBJ2-5,medium-sized,CASSLSRVTETQYF
15,TRBV7-6,TRBJ2-1,NA,CASSLAALARNEQFF
14,TRBV13,TRBJ1-5,NA,CASSLDGLNQPQHF
13,TRBV7-2,TRBJ1-2,NA,CASSQDRGSGYTF
15,TRBV19,TRBJ2-3,NA,CASSPLTDFTDTQYF
18,TRBV6-6,TRBJ2-6,NA,CASSYSLRGGSGANVLTF
15,TRBV6-4,TRBJ2-3,NA,CASSDCGGASCTQYF
17,TRBV6-5,TRBJ2-1,NA,CASSYPGQGAPRDEQFF
13,TRBV6-1,TRBJ2-5,medium-sized,CASRRSGEETQYF
15,TRBV6-5,TRBJ2-7,medium-sized,CASRSRQGPSYEQYF
14,TRBV5-5,TRBJ2-2,NA,CASTPELRSGELFF
13,TRBV5-1,TRBJ1-1,NA,CASSPWTNTEAFF
13,TRBV5-1,TRBJ1-1,NA,CASSLGKGTEAFF
14,TRBV5-1,TRBJ1-4,NA,CASRRTEINEKLFF
15,TRBV6-1,TRBJ2-7,medium-sized,CASSETVGASYEQYF
17,TRBV6-5,TRBJ1-2,NA,CASSYSPKGAPNYGYTF
15,TRBV6-2/TRBV6-3,TRBJ2-1,NA,CASSYWPGGYNEQFF
15,TRBV27,TRBJ1-2,NA,CASSTRDRVPGGYTF
16,TRBV29-1,TRBJ2-1,medium-sized,CSVLGGLAGGLNEQFF
13,TRBV19,TRBJ1-1,NA,CASSVTDNTEAFF
13,TRBV6-1,TRBJ1-1,medium-sized,CAALGLVNTEAFF
18,TRBV19,TRBJ2-4,NA,CASSIGPLRDPAKNIQYF
14,TRBV15,TRBJ2-3,medium-sized,CATSRLPAGDTQYF
14,TRBV27,TRBJ1-6,NA,CASSSTGNNSPLHF